What follows are 5 T cell receptor beta chains derived from one specimen sequenced in a study of identical twins. In TCRdb, the 5' RACE reads were re-called with MiXCR into one record per CDR3 protein. The sample consists of a few hundred thousand distinct CDR3 sequences, about 16% of them appearing once. These same data were also listed under a study on yellow fever vaccine responses in identical twins.

Material for sequencing was CD4+ T cells sorted from blood. These receptors were obtained from a woman aged 18-29 years in good health.

This clonotype appeared a few times. V usage is TRBV7-3 and J usage is TRBJ2-1, with D unresolved. Germline V gives CDR1 SGHTA, CDR2 FQGTGA. The CDR3 runs 14 residues. Trimming took 0 bases from V and 9 from J, leaving 12 bases between them. CDR3 sequence (DNA): TGTGCCAGCAGCTTAACTGGTCTGAGTGCTGAGCAGTTCTTC. It is translated as CASSLTGLSAEQFF. The full variable domain, with the rest looked up from reference TRBV7-3 and TRBJ2-1, is GAGVSQTPSNKVTEKGKYVELRCDPISGHTALYWYRQSLGQGPEFLIYFQGTGAADDSGLPNDRFFAVRPEGSVSTLKIQRTERGDSAVYLCASSLTGLSAEQFFGPGTRLTVL.

The genes are TRBV10-3 and TRBJ1-5; TRBD1 aligns across 7 bases. Germline CDR1 ENHRY, CDR2 SYGVKD. This CDR3 region has 15 residues. Trimming cost V 5 bases and J 2 bases; bases outside gene matches: 6. The DNA for the CDR3 is TGTGCCATCAGTTCGACAGGGTTAGGCAATCAGCCCCAGCATTTT. Amino acid sequence: CAISSTGLGNQPQHF.

This chain uses TRBV5-4 with TRBJ2-1, with TRBD1 identical over 8 bases. With V trimmed by 7 bases and J by 6 bases, 12 bases remained unmatched. This CDR3 is 15 amino acids long. Germline-derived CDR1 and CDR2 are SGHNT and YYREEE (reference sequence). This CDR3 reads CASHTGQVPRNEQFF. The CDR3 coding sequence is TGTGCCAGCCACACGGGACAGGTCCCCCGCAATGAGCAGTTCTTC.

This chain connects TRBV12-3 or TRBV12-4 to TRBJ2-7, with TRBD1 matching over 9 bases. The V segment lost 4 bases and the J segment 0 bases; nucleotides outside the gene matches: 4. CDR3 length: 15 residues. Here the CDR3 DNA reads TGTGCCAGCAGTTCCGGACAGGGGACCTCCTACGAGCAGTACTTC. The encoded protein is CASSSGQGTSYEQYF.

This chain joins TRBV28 and TRBJ1-2, with a weak D call TRBD1 (5 bases). CDR3 length equals 13 residues. V was pared by 3 bases and J by 4 bases, with 9 bases between. The germline V gene has CDR1 MDHEN and CDR2 SYDVKM. The CDR3 DNA reads as TGTGCCAGCAGTTTCGGGGGTGTCTATGGCTACACCTTC. It specifies CASSFGGVYGYTF.